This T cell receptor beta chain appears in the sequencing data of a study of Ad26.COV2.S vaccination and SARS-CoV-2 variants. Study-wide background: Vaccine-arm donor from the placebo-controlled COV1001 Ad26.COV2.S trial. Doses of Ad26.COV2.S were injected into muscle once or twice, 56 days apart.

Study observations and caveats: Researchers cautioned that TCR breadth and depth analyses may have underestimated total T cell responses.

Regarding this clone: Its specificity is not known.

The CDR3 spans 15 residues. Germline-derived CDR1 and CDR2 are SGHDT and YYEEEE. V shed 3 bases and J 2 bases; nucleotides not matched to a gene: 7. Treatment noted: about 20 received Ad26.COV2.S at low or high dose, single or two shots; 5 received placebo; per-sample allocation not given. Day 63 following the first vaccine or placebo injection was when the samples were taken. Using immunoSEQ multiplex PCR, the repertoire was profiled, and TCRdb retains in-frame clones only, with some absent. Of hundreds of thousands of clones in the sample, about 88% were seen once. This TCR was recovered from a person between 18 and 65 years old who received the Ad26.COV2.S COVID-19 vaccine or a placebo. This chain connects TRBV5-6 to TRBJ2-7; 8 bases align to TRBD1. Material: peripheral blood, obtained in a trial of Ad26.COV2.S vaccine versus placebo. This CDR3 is CASSSGQGWPYEQYF. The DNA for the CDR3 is TGTGCCAGCAGCTCTGGACAGGGCTGGCCCTACGAGCAGTACTTC.